This TCR beta chain was recorded in a study of T cells after somatic rescue of genetic block. Profiling relied on immunoSEQ multiplex PCR, and the TCRdb table lists in-frame clones only, not all of them. The profile shows 88,000 or so clones, about 90% of them singletons. V was clipped by 1 base and J by 1 base, with 8 bases between them. This CDR3 region has 14 residues. Germline CDR1 LNHDA, CDR2 SQIVND (reference sequence). The chain recombines TRBV19 with TRBJ2-7; D uncertain. Sequences were obtained from peripheral blood mononuclear cells (PBMCs). This receptor was obtained from a woman between 18 and 29 years old. For the CDR3, the DNA is TGTGCCAGTAGTATAGGGTCCGGTTCCTACGAGCAGTACTTC. Protein: CASSIGSGSYEQYF.